This T cell receptor beta chain was observed in a study of blood T cell repertoires in COVID-19. Across the whole study: The United States, Italy and Spain provided the acute and convalescent COVID-19 samples.

Per the original data handling: Reference gene primer amplification in the assay estimated nucleated cell counts. The assay was immunoSEQ multiplex PCR, and TCRdb's table has in-frame clones only and misses some. V and J calls and clone size are copied from that table; D and trimming were computed from the DNA. The sample has 150,000 to 200,000 clones; approximately 86% are singletons. The length of the CDR3 is 14 residues. The germline CDR1 and CDR2 sequences are SGHNT and YENEEA. V was cut by 3 bases and J by 5 bases, with 11 bases left in between. This receptor was identified in a man aged 55 to 70 with COVID-19, enrolled during active disease. This chain connects TRBV11-3 to TRBJ2-1, with D uncertain. The sequencing sample was made of peripheral blood. This chain's CDR3 is CASSLGRLNNEQFF. CDR3 DNA sequence: TGTGCCAGCAGCTTGGGCAGGCTAAACAATGAGCAGTTCTTC. The full variable domain, completed using reference TRBV11-3 and TRBJ2-1, is EAGVVQSPRYKIIEKKQPVAFWCNPISGHNTLYWYLQNLGQGPELLIRYENEEAVDDSQLPKDRFSAERLKGVDSTLKIQPAELGDSAVYLCASSLGRLNNEQFFGPGTRLTVL.